This paragraph covers one T cell receptor beta chain sequence. Authors' analysis steps: Estimates of nucleated cell counts were drawn from the amplification of reference gene primers. TCRdb keeps only in-frame clones here, not all; method: immunoSEQ multiplex PCR. That table is the source of V, J and clone size, and D and trimming were worked out from the DNA. In the table there are some 160,000 clones, around nine tenths of which are singletons. This specimen comes from a study of blood T cell repertoires in COVID-19. Across the whole study: Whether acute or convalescent, the COVID-19 samples came from the United States, Italy and Spain.

The CDR3 has 14 residues. The germline V gene encodes CDR1 SGHNT and CDR2 YYREEE (reference sequence). V was clipped by 7 bases and J by 0 bases, with 11 bases between them. Enrolled during active infection, Seattle patients were then followed longitudinally. The V gene is TRBV5-4, the J gene TRBJ1-3; unclear D gene. This TCR was sampled from a woman older than 75 with COVID-19, enrolled during active disease. What was sequenced was peripheral blood. The CDR3 bases are TGTGCCAGCGCTTACAGAGACTCTGGAAACACCATATATTTT. Its translation: CASAYRDSGNTIYF.